The rows below give T cell receptor beta chains drawn from one sample of a study of OX40 agonist ivuxolimab in advanced cancers. Sequencing was performed with immunoSEQ multiplex PCR; in TCRdb, only in-frame clones are kept and a portion is missing. Counted here are fewer than 85,000 clones, around nine tenths occurring once; the ten biggest clones make up 6.2%. The sequencing here drew on CD4+ or CD8+ T cells sorted from blood, taken in a trial of the OX40 agonist ivuxolimab. Receptors were obtained from an adult with an advanced solid tumor such as melanoma, head and neck, liver or kidney cancer. Both conserved end residues are part of each CDR3. D genes are given only for firm matches. Part of the rows lack a size; the others show once, few, many or a class for expanded clones.

j_call v_call clone_size d_call cdr3_aa cdr3_nt
TRBJ2-7 TRBV29-1 . . CSVSDAAYEQYF TGCAGCGTTTCGGACGCAGCCTACGAGCAGTACTTC
TRBJ1-2 TRBV28 once . CASRGYTALTAGYTF TGTGCCAGCAGAGGTTATACGGCGCTAACGGCAGGCTACACCTTC
TRBJ1-6 TRBV14 . TRBD1 CASSQVTGAPSSPLHF TGTGCCAGCAGCCAAGTAACAGGGGCTCCTTCCTCACCCCTCCACTTT
TRBJ1-2 TRBV28 . TRBD1 CASSFPQGRTLDGYTF TGTGCCAGCAGTTTCCCACAGGGGCGCACCCTAGATGGCTACACCTTC
TRBJ1-4 TRBV2 . TRBD1 CASSEFAVGTGGEKLFF TGTGCCAGCAGTGAATTTGCAGTAGGGACAGGGGGTGAAAAACTGTTTTTT
TRBJ2-7 TRBV19 . TRBD1 CASSPTGVPYEQYF TGTGCCAGTAGTCCGACAGGGGTCCCCTACGAGCAGTACTTC
TRBJ1-5 TRBV30 . . CAWSRGGGGNQPQHF TGTGCCTGGAGCCGAGGAGGCGGGGGCAATCAGCCCCAGCATTTT
TRBJ2-7 TRBV15 . . CATSRDPRPQGYEQYF TGTGCCACCAGCAGAGATCCGAGACCCCAGGGTTACGAGCAGTACTTC
TRBJ1-1 TRBV6-5 once TRBD1 CASRHDRANTEAFF TGTGCCAGCAGGCACGACAGGGCCAACACTGAAGCTTTCTTT
TRBJ1-3 TRBV9 . TRBD1 CASSASTGSGNTIYF TGTGCCAGCAGCGCCTCGACAGGGAGCGGAAACACCATATATTTT
TRBJ1-5 TRBV19 . . CASIGGLSNQPQHF TGTGCCAGTATCGGGGGACTTAGCAATCAGCCCCAGCATTTT
TRBJ2-1 TRBV7-2 . TRBD2 CASSNSGGTYNEQFF TGTGCCAGCAGCAATAGCGGGGGTACCTACAATGAGCAGTTCTTC
TRBJ2-6 TRBV6-6 . . CASSYTTGSGANVLTF TGTGCCAGCAGTTACACCACAGGGTCTGGGGCCAACGTCCTGACTTTC
TRBJ2-1 TRBV5-1 once TRBD2 CASSLAGEGARNEQFF TGCGCCAGCAGTTTAGCGGGAGAGGGGGCTCGGAATGAGCAGTTCTTC
TRBJ2-7 TRBV2 . . CASRRGADSPYEQYF TGTGCCAGCAGGAGGGGGGCGGACAGTCCCTACGAGCAGTACTTC
TRBJ2-2 TRBV21-1 . . CASSKDRTWTGGEMNTGELFF TGTGCCAGCAGCAAAGATAGAACGTGGACAGGGGGCGAAATGAACACCGGGGAGCTGTTTTTT
TRBJ1-1 TRBV2 . . CASSEQGLRGTEAFF TGTGCCAGCAGTGAACAGGGGCTACGGGGCACTGAAGCTTTCTTT
TRBJ1-4 TRBV7-6 . . CARANEKLFF TGTGCCCGAGCTAATGAAAAACTGTTTTTT
TRBJ1-3 TRBV7-6 . . CASSLGVSSGNTIYF TGTGCCAGCAGCTTGGGAGTGAGCTCTGGAAACACCATATATTTT
TRBJ1-5 TRBV5-1 . . CASSLDGVSQPQHF TGCGCCAGCAGCTTGGATGGGGTATCCCAGCCCCAGCATTTT
TRBJ2-5 TRBV5-1 few . CASSLSGYETQYF TGCGCCAGCAGCTTGTCTGGCTATGAGACCCAGTACTTC
TRBJ2-7 TRBV6-1 . TRBD2 CASSVSSGDEQYF TGTGCCAGCAGTGTATCTAGCGGGGACGAGCAGTACTTC
TRBJ1-1 TRBV6-5 . . CASGSSGRNTEAFF TGTGCCAGCGGATCCTCAGGGAGGAACACTGAAGCTTTCTTT
TRBJ2-7 TRBV6-1 . . CASRGPGHGEQEQYF TGTGCCAGCAGGGGGCCGGGACATGGGGAACAGGAGCAGTACTTC
TRBJ2-5 TRBV19 . . CASSHPYQETQYF TGTGCCAGTAGTCACCCGTACCAAGAGACCCAGTACTTC
TRBJ2-3 TRBV25-1 . . CASSPRQDGTDTQYF TGTGCCAGCAGCCCCCGACAGGACGGCACAGATACGCAGTATTTT
TRBJ1-2 TRBV7-9 . TRBD1 CASSARGQDYGYTF TGTGCCAGCAGCGCACGGGGACAGGACTATGGCTACACCTTC
TRBJ1-1 TRBV18 . . CASSPGGPTEAFF TGTGCCAGCTCACCAGGGGGGCCAACTGAAGCTTTCTTT
TRBJ2-1 TRBV7-9 . TRBD2 CASSPMTSGSRNEQFF TGTGCCAGCAGCCCCATGACTAGCGGGAGTAGGAATGAGCAGTTCTTC
TRBJ2-3 TRBV18 . TRBD2 CASSPGLAGDRDTQYF TGTGCCAGCTCACCGGGACTAGCGGGAGATCGGGATACGCAGTATTTT
TRBJ2-7 TRBV2 . . CASSDPIQDSSYEQYF TGTGCCAGCAGTGACCCTATTCAGGATAGCTCCTACGAGCAGTACTTC
TRBJ1-1 TRBV10-2 . . CASAGARNTEAFF TGCGCCAGCGCCGGGGCCAGGAACACTGAAGCTTTCTTT
TRBJ1-1 TRBV27 . . CASTLDRTATEAFF TGTGCCAGCACCCTAGACAGAACCGCCACTGAAGCTTTCTTT
TRBJ2-4 TRBV21-1 . . CASSKSGGQGEAKNIQYF TGTGCCAGCAGCAAATCTGGCGGGCAGGGAGAAGCCAAAAACATTCAGTACTTC
TRBJ1-2 TRBV28 . TRBD1 CASSSPQGQVTNYGYTF TGTGCCAGCAGTTCCCCCCAGGGACAGGTTACAAACTATGGCTACACCTTC
TRBJ2-5 TRBV9 . . CASSVGSVQETQYF TGTGCCAGCAGCGTCGGCAGCGTACAAGAGACCCAGTACTTC
TRBJ2-1 TRBV5-5 . . CASSLLLGLGQFF TGTGCCAGCAGCCTTCTCCTTGGACTGGGGCAGTTCTTC
TRBJ1-1 TRBV28 . . CASSQPGRAEAFF TGTGCCAGCAGTCAACCAGGGCGGGCTGAAGCTTTCTTT
TRBJ2-3 TRBV7-2 . TRBD2 CASSTRVAGGGDTQYF TGTGCCAGCAGCACCCGCGTTGCGGGAGGAGGAGATACGCAGTATTTT
TRBJ1-6 TRBV4-3 . . CASSQDRASPLHF TGCGCCAGCAGCCAAGATAGGGCCTCACCCCTCCACTTT
TRBJ1-1 TRBV13 . . CASSLRGVQGAFF TGTGCCAGCAGCTTACGGGGAGTCCAGGGAGCTTTCTTT
TRBJ2-1 TRBV10-3 few . CAISESGPRQTQFF TGTGCCATCAGTGAGTCCGGGCCGAGACAGACCCAGTTCTTC
TRBJ2-1 TRBV27 . . CASSPFSADNEQFF TGTGCCAGCAGTCCTTTCTCAGCGGACAATGAGCAGTTCTTC
TRBJ1-6 TRBV28 . TRBD1 CASSPGTGGVSSYNSPLHF TGTGCCAGCAGTCCCGGGACAGGGGGTGTCAGCTCCTATAATTCACCCCTCCACTTT
TRBJ2-2 TRBV18 . . CASSPPLRTGELFF TGTGCCAGCTCACCCCCCTTGCGTACCGGGGAGCTGTTTTTT